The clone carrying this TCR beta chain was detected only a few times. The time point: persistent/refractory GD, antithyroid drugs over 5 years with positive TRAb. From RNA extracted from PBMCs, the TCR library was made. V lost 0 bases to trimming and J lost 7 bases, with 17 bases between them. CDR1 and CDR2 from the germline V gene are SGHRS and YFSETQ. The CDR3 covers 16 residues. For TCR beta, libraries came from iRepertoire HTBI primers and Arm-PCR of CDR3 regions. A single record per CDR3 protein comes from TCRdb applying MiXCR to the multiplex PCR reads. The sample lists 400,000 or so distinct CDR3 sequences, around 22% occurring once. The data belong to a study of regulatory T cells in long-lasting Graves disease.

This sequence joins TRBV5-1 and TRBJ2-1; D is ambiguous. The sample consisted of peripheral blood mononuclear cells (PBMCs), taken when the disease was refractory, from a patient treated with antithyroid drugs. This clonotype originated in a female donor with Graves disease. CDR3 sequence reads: CASSLVSSRPLNEQFF. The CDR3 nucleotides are TGCGCCAGCAGCTTGGTTTCAAGTCGTCCGTTGAATGAGCAGTTCTTC.